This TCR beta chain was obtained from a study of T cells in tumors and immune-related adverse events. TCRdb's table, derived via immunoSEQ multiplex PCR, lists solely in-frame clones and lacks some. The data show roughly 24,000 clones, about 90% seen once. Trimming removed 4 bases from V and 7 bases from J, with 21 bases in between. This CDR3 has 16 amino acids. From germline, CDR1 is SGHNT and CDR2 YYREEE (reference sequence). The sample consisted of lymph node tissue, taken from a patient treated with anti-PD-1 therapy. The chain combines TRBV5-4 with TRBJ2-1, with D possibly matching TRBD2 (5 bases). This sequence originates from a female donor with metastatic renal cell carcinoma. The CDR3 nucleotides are TGTGCCAGCAGCCGAACGTTGATGGGAGCTGGGAATGAGCAGTTCTTC. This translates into CASSRTLMGAGNEQFF.